This TCR beta chain was recorded in a study of Ad26.COV2.S vaccination and SARS-CoV-2 variants (dated by TCRdb to the early 2020s). Background for the entire study: Donors in the vaccine arm were drawn from COV1001, a phase I-IIa trial of Ad26.COV2.S in healthy adults that was multicentre, randomized, double-blind and placebo-controlled. Trial participants were randomized into five groups of five: low-dose or high-dose Ad26.COV2.S given once or twice, or placebo on both occasions. Investigators did not know the trial group allocation while performing experiments and assessing outcomes. Dosing of Ad26.COV2.S was intramuscular, at either 5x10^10 or 1x10^11 viral particles, delivered as one shot or as two shots spaced 56 days apart. The TCR-sequenced set comprised about 32 samples: around 20 Ad26.COV2.S vaccine recipients, 5 placebo recipients and 8 SARS-CoV-2 convalescent individuals. TCRbeta repertoire sequencing was used to assess the specificity and breadth of SARS-CoV-2-reactive T cell receptors after Ad26.COV2.S vaccination.

General findings and caveats noted by the study authors: Vaccine and placebo recipients had similar non-spike TCR breadth, a finding consistent with the vaccine containing only spike. Spike-specific TCR breadth was higher in Ad26.COV2.S recipients than in placebo recipients (P = 0.0014). Substantial breadth of spike-specific CD8+ and CD4+ T cell responses was reported after vaccination. It was noted by the authors that total T cell responses may have been underestimated by the TCR breadth and depth analyses. Comparing responses between vaccine doses or regimens was not something the study was powered to do.

About this clone itself: Its specific antigen is unknown. Base qualities are not at hand, and no much larger clone is one base apart.

The treatment or condition tag for this specimen amounts to: 15 to 20 received Ad26.COV2.S at low or high dose, single or two shots; five or six received placebo; per-sample allocation not given. For vaccine and placebo recipients, the sequenced repertoires came from samples collected on day 63 after the first injection. In Cohort 1b, roughly 25 adults aged 18-55 years were enrolled at a single site in Boston, USA, between 29 July and 7 August 2020. Ad26.COV2.S was a replication-incompetent adenovirus type 26 vector that expressed a prefusion-stabilized SARS-CoV-2 spike protein derived from the original Wuhan strain. The immunoSEQ Assay was the method used to sequence TCRbeta CDR3 regions. After extraction, genomic DNA underwent amplification by bias-controlled multiplex PCR, followed by high-throughput sequencing. The original pipeline was this. To quantify the absolute abundance of every unique TCRbeta CDR3 region, sequences were collapsed and filtered. T cell fraction was estimated by normalizing TCRbeta template counts to usable DNA, which was measured by amplifying reference genes present in all nucleated cells. Repertoire TCRs were annotated as SARS-CoV-2-specific when V gene, CDR3 amino acid sequence and J gene were exactly matched to a known reactive TCR set. The reference SARS-CoV-2 TCR set came from MIRA and was filtered for enrichment in COVID-19-positive ImmuneCODE repertoires, removing public or cross-reactive TCRs. Using the MIRA antigens, annotated TCRs were further analysed by specific ORF or by position within an ORF. Breadth was defined as annotated unique rearrangements over total unique productive rearrangements; depth was the summed frequency of those rearrangements. Group comparisons of TCR breadth used two-sided Wilcoxon rank-sum tests. TCRdb obtained this table from immuneACCESS and retained in-frame rearrangements with V and J assigned. These tables miss some clones; where compared with another copy, unresolved V genes account for less than half of the shortfall, and the remainder is unexplained. Clonal size and the V and J genes are those of that table, whereas D and trimming came from the DNA. The sample table contains hundreds of thousands of clones; only one count was recorded for 70% to 90% of them. The leading ten clones occupy more than 2.5% of the sample.

The material was peripheral blood, obtained in a trial of Ad26.COV2.S vaccine versus placebo. This receptor was obtained from a person between 18 and 65 years old who received the Ad26.COV2.S COVID-19 vaccine or a placebo.

In nucleotide form, the sequence is TGTGCCAGCAGCCCGGGACAACGAAACACCATATATTTT. The encoded protein is CASSPGQRNTIYF. This chain joins TRBV14 to TRBJ1-3; TRBD1 is a weak D gene call, 6 bases matching. CDR1 and CDR2, per the germline V gene, are SGHDN and FVKESK. Trimming takes 4 bases from V and 5 bases from J, and the germline ends sit 9 bases apart. Reading from cysteine to phenylalanine, the CDR3 counts 13 amino acids. CDR3 DNA is the only sequence kept; it has 39 bases, read in frame from the first base. The CDR3 plus the reference TRBV14 and TRBJ1-3 genes for the other parts give the full variable domain: EAGVTQFPSHSVIEKGQTVTLRCDPISGHDNLYWYRRVMGKEIKFLLHFVKESKQDESGMPNNRFLAERTGGTYSTLKVQPAELEDSGVYFCASSPGQRNTIYFGEGSWLTVV.